This is a list of T cell receptor beta chains from one sample in a study of T cell responses to AZD1222 COVID-19 vaccine. Method: immunoSEQ multiplex PCR; TCRdb's copy keeps in-frame clones and lacks some. The data show around 120,000 clones, with about 92% seen just once and 11% to 15% held by the top ten. The input for sequencing was peripheral blood, taken on day 0 of AZD1222 vaccination. Receptors originate from an adult in good health. Both conserved end residues are part of each CDR3. D genes are given only for firm matches. Rows may omit the clone size; those that give it use once, few, many or a size class.

-	TRBV7-2	TRBJ2-4	TRBD2	TGTGCCAGCAGCTTAGTTTCCAGCGGGGGAGCCAAAAACATTCAGTACTTC	CASSLVSSGGAKNIQYF
-	TRBV10-3	TRBJ1-2	-	TGTGCCATCATGGGTACAGGCAACTATGGCTACACCTTC	CAIMGTGNYGYTF
-	TRBV28	TRBJ1-4	-	TGTGCCAGCATGGGGGGACACCTTAATGAAAAACTGTTTTTT	CASMGGHLNEKLFF
-	TRBV6-2/TRBV6-3	TRBJ2-2	-	TGTGCCAGCACCCCCGGGACAGGAGCCTTCGCGGGGGCCGGGGCCGGGGAGCTGTTTTTT	CASTPGTGAFAGAGAGELFF
-	TRBV29-1	TRBJ2-7	-	TGCAGCGCCAAAACTACGACCTCCTACGAGCAGTACTTC	CSAKTTTSYEQYF
once	TRBV12-3/TRBV12-4	TRBJ2-1	-	TGTGCCAGCAAAATAGGTGGGGATGAGCAGTTCTTC	CASKIGGDEQFF
-	TRBV6-2/TRBV6-3	TRBJ2-7	-	TGTGCCAGCAGCCCGGGACCTGGCGAGCAGTACTTC	CASSPGPGEQYF
few	TRBV5-1	TRBJ1-1	-	TGCGCCAGCAGCTTGGTTCCCCCGAACACTGAAGCTTTCTTT	CASSLVPPNTEAFF
-	TRBV2	TRBJ1-6	-	TGTGCCACCCCCGGACAAGAATATAATTCACCCCTCCACTTT	CATPGQEYNSPLHF
once	TRBV9	TRBJ1-3	-	TGTGCCAGCAGCGTAGAGCTCCAGGCGGTCTCTGGAAACACCATATATTTT	CASSVELQAVSGNTIYF
-	TRBV4-1	TRBJ1-2	TRBD1	TGCGCCAGCAGCCAAGCGGGGACAGACTACACCTTC	CASSQAGTDYTF
-	TRBV7-9	TRBJ2-1	TRBD2	TGTGCCAGTCTGGGACTAGCGGGGGCCCCTATGATCAATGAGCAGTTCTTC	CASLGLAGAPMINEQFF
-	TRBV4-3	TRBJ1-4	-	TGCGCCAGCAGCCCTAACTTACAGGAAAAACTGTTTTTT	CASSPNLQEKLFF
-	TRBV30	TRBJ2-1	TRBD1	TGTGCCTGGAGTATCCCACGGTACAGGGGGCCCCCCAACTCCTACAATGAGCAGTTCTTC	CAWSIPRYRGPPNSYNEQFF
-	TRBV6-5	TRBJ1-5	-	TGTGCCAGCAGCAATTGGTCCAGGGAAGATCAGCCCCAGCATTTT	CASSNWSREDQPQHF
-	TRBV18	TRBJ2-1	-	TGTGCCAGCTCACCACCTTCCACTCCCTACAATGAGCAGTTCTTC	CASSPPSTPYNEQFF
-	TRBV19	TRBJ2-3	TRBD2	TGTGCCAGTAGTATTCCGACTAGCGGACAAACCCGCACAGATACGCAGTATTTT	CASSIPTSGQTRTDTQYF
-	TRBV11-2	TRBJ1-3	TRBD1	TGTGCCAGCAGCTCGGCAGGGGGAACGGGAGGAAACACCATATATTTT	CASSSAGGTGGNTIYF
-	TRBV27	TRBJ1-2	TRBD1	TGTGCCAGCATCCTAGGGGGACAGCGTCCCTATGGCTACACCTTC	CASILGGQRPYGYTF
-	TRBV15	TRBJ1-1	-	TGTGCCACCAGCAGAGAAGATCGTGGGGGGCGGCTCTTT	CATSREDRGGRLF
-	TRBV3-1/TRBV3-2	TRBJ2-5	-	TGTGCCAGCAGCCCCCGGGATTTCAAAGAGACCCAGTACTTC	CASSPRDFKETQYF
-	TRBV27	TRBJ2-7	TRBD1	TGTGCCAGCATGCCACGGGACAGTTCCTACGAGCAGTACTTC	CASMPRDSSYEQYF
-	TRBV28	TRBJ1-2	-	TGTGCCAGCAGTTTACAAGCGTTTGGCTACACCTTC	CASSLQAFGYTF
-	TRBV11-2	TRBJ1-1	TRBD1	TGTGCCAGCAGCTCAGACAGGGTTGGAGGCACTGAAGCTTTCTTT	CASSSDRVGGTEAFF